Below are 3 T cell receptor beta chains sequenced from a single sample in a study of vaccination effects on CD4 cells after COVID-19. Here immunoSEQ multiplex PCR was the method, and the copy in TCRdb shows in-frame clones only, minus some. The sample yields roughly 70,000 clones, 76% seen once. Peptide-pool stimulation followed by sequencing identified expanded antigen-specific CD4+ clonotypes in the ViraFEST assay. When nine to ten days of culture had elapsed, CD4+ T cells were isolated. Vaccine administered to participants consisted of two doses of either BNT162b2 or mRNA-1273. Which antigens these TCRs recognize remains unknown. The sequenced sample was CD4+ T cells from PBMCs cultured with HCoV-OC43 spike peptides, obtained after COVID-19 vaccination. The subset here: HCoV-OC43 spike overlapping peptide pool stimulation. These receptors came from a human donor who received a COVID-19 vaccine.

DNA of the CDR3: TGTGCCAGCAGTCCAGCCCCGGGACAGGGGTCCTCTGGGGCCAACGTCCTGACTTTC. Translating it yields CASSPAPGQGSSGANVLTF. The chain combines TRBV28 with TRBJ2-6; 10 positions match TRBD1. Trimming took 5 bases from V and 0 from J; bases not matched to a gene: 10. Per germline, CDR1 MDHEN and CDR2 SYDVKM. The CDR3 extends over 19 amino acids.

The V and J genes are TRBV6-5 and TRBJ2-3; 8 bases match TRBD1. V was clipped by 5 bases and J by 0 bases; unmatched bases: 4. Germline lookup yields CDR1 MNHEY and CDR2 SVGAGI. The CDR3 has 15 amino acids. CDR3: CASSRQGLSTDTQYF. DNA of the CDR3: TGTGCCAGCAGTCGACAGGGGCTTAGCACAGATACGCAGTATTTT.

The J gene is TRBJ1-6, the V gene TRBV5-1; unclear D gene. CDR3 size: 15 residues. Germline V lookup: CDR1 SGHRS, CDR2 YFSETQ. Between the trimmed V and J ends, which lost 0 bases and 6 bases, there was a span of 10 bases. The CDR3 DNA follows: TGCGCCAGCAGCTTGGGGAGGCGAGTTAATTCACCCCTCCACTTT. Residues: CASSLGRRVNSPLHF.